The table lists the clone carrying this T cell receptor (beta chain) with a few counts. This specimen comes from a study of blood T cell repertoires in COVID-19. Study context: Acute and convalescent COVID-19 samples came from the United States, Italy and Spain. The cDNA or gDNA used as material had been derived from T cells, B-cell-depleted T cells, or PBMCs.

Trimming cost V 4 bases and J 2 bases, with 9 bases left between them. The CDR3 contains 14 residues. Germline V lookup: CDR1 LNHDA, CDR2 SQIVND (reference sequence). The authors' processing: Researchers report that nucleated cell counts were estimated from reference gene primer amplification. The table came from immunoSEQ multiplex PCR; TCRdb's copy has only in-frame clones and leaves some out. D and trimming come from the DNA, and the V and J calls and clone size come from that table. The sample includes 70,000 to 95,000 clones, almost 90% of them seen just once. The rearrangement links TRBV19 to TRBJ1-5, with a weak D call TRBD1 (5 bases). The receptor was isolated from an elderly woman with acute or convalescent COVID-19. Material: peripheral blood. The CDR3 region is CASSTARGNQPQHF. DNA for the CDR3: TGTGCCAGTAGTACCGCCAGGGGCAATCAGCCCCAGCATTTT.